This TCR beta chain derives from a study of CD4+ T cells in melanoma. TCRdb's table, derived via immunoSEQ multiplex PCR, lists solely in-frame clones and lacks some. The data contain about 13,000 clones, about three quarters of them singletons. As concerns this clone: Its matching antigen is unknown.

Whole-study results and caveats: CD8+ T cell, macrophage and B cell function reportedly correlated with neoantigen-specific CD4+ T cells. Reportedly, melanoma neoantigen-specific CD4+ T cells showed varied differentiation states.

The germline V gene has CDR1 LNHDA and CDR2 SQIVND (reference sequence). The V gene lost 2 bases and the J gene lost 8 bases, with 15 bases spanning the gap. The CDR3 is 14 amino acids. Sequencing was performed on cells from a culture (not recorded whether cultured in vitro). The clonotype was recovered from a human donor with melanoma. The chain has TRBV19 and TRBJ1-2, with D possibly being TRBD1 (5 bases). The CDR3 DNA follows: TGTGCCAGTAGTATACCCGAAAGGGGTGGCGGCTACACCTTC. Its protein is CASSIPERGGGYTF.